This T cell receptor beta chain is drawn from a study of technical replicates of blood from a handful of donors. Using immunoSEQ multiplex PCR, the repertoire was profiled, and TCRdb retains in-frame clones only, with some absent. Of tens of thousands of clones listed, 95% to 99% are singletons. This receptor was identified in a human donor in good health. Sequenced material: T cells isolated from PBMCs.

The DNA of the CDR3 is TGCGCCAGCTCTCTGGGGGGTAACTATGGCTACACCTTC. It codes for CASSLGGNYGYTF. The chain links TRBV5-1 to TRBJ1-2; perhaps TRBD1 as D (5 bases). Germline values: CDR1 SGHRS, CDR2 YFSETQ. V lost 7 bases and J lost 1, with 11 bases in between. CDR3 length equals 13 residues.